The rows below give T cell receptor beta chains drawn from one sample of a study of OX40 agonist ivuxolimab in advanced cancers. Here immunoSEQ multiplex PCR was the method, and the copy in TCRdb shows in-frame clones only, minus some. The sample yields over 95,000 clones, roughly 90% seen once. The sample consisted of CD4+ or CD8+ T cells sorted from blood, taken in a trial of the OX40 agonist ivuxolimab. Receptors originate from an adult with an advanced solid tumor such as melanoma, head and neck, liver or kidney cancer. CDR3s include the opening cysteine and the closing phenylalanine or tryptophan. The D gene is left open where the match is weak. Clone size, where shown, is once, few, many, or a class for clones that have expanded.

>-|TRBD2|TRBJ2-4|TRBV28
TGTGCCAGCAGCGAGCTAGCGGGAGGGGGCAAAAACATTCAGTACTTC
CASSELAGGGKNIQYF
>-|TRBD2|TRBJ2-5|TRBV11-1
TGTGCCAGCGGGAGGGTGTACCAAGAGACCCAGTACTTC
CASGRVYQETQYF
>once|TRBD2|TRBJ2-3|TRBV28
TGTGCCAGCAGTATTAGCGGGGGGGGCACAGATACGCAGTATTTT
CASSISGGGTDTQYF
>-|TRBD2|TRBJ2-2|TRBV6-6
TGTGCCAGCAGTCGGGGACTAGTGGCCACCGGGGAGCTGTTTTTT
CASSRGLVATGELFF
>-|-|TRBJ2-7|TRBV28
TGTGCCAGCACTAACGAAATGGGCTACGAGCAGTACTTC
CASTNEMGYEQYF
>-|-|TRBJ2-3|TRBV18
TGTGCCAGCTCACCAAGGGTCGGGGCTGGGACAGATACGCAGTATTTT
CASSPRVGAGTDTQYF
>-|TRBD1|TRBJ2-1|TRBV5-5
TGTGCCAGCAGCTTGCAGGGGGTCAATGAGCAGTTCTTC
CASSLQGVNEQFF
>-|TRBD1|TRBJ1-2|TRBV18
TGTGCCAGCTCACCGGGACAGGGGGCCTCTGGCTATGGCTACACCTTC
CASSPGQGASGYGYTF
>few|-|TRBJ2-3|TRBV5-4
TGTGCCAGCAGCTTTAGCGGAGTCGGTACAGATACGCAGTATTTT
CASSFSGVGTDTQYF
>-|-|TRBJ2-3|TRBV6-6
TGTGCCAGCAGTTACTCGGGGGCCCCTACAGATACGCAGTATTTT
CASSYSGAPTDTQYF
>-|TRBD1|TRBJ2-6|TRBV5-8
TGTGCCTTCAAAGTCGGGACAGGGAGCTCTGGGGCCAACGTCCTGACTTTC
CAFKVGTGSSGANVLTF
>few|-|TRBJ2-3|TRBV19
TGTGCCAGTAGTATGGCGGATACGCAGTATTTT
CASSMADTQYF
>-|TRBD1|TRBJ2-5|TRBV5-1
TGCGCCAGCAGGGAATCGACAGGGGGCGTAGAGACCCAGTACTTC
CASRESTGGVETQYF
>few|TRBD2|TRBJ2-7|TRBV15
TGTGCCACCAGCACCCGGACTAGCGGGACTTCCGAGCAGTACTTC
CATSTRTSGTSEQYF
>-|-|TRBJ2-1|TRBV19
TGTGCCAGTAGTACCGGCCCCGGGACACTGGAGTTCTTC
CASSTGPGTLEFF
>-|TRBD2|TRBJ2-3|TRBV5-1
TGCGCCAGCAGCTTGGCCGGAGCGGGAGGCCCAGATACGCAGTATTTT
CASSLAGAGGPDTQYF
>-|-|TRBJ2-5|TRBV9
TGTGCCAGCAGCCTGGGGGGGGGCTTCCAAGAGACCCAGTACTTC
CASSLGGGFQETQYF
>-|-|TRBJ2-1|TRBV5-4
TGTGCCAGCAGCTTGGACAATAGGGCGGGTAATGAGCAGTTCTTC
CASSLDNRAGNEQFF
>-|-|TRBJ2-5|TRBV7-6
TGTGCCAGCAGCTCCTTCTTTGAGACCCAGTACTTC
CASSSFFETQYF
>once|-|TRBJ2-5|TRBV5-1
TGCGCCAGCAGCTCTCCTGGCTGGGACGCAACTCTGTACTTC
CASSSPGWDATLYF
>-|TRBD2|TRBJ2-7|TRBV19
TGTGCCAGTAGGACGAGTCACGGGGGGTACGAGCAGTACTTC
CASRTSHGGYEQYF
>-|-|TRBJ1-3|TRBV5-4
TGTGCCAGCAGTGCGACAGGTTCTGGAAACACCATATATTTT
CASSATGSGNTIYF
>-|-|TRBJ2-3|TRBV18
TGTGCCAGCTCACCGCTTAGCACAGATACGCAGTATTTT
CASSPLSTDTQYF
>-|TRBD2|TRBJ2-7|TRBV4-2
TGTGCCAGCAGCCGGGGACTAGCGGGGGGCTACGAGCAGTACTTC
CASSRGLAGGYEQYF
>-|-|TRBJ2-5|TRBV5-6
TGTGCCAGCAGCGTTGCCGGGGCGATGGGGGAGACCCAGTACTTC
CASSVAGAMGETQYF
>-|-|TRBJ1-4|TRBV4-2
TGTGCCTGCCAACAGACTCCATCACTTAATGAAAAACTGTTTTTT
CACQQTPSLNEKLFF
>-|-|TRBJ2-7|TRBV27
TGTGCCAGCAGTTTGGGAACAGTGGCTCCCTACGAGCAGTACTTC
CASSLGTVAPYEQYF
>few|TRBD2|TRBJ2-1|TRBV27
TGTGCCAGCAGTTTATTCCCTAGCGGGAGCTACAATGAGCAGTTCTTC
CASSLFPSGSYNEQFF
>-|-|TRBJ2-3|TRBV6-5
TGTGCCAGCCGCCGTCACCGGGAGAGCGGGGATACGCAGTATTTT
CASRRHRESGDTQYF
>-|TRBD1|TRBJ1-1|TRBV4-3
TGCGCCAGCAGCCAACACGTGGGGGAATGGGACAGGGCCACTGAAGCTTTCTTT
CASSQHVGEWDRATEAFF
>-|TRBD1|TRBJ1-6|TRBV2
TGTGCCAGCATAACATCAGGGGGAGGGAATTCACCCCTCCACTTT
CASITSGGGNSPLHF
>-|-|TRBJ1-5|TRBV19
TGTGCCACTGAAACCGGGGGGGCACGTCAGCCCCAGCATTTT
CATETGGARQPQHF
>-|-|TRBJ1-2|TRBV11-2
TGTGCCAGCAGCTTAACAGATAACTATGGCTACACCTTC
CASSLTDNYGYTF
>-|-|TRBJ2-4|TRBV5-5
TGTGCCAGCAGCTTAACCGGGACGGCCAAAAACATTCAGTACTTC
CASSLTGTAKNIQYF
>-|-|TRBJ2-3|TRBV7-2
TGTGCCAGCAGCTTAGCGGGGACTCGGGGCACAGATACGCAGTATTTT
CASSLAGTRGTDTQYF
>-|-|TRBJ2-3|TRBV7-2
TGTGCCAGCAGCTCCTTAGCGAGCGGACGGGATACGCAGTATTTT
CASSSLASGRDTQYF
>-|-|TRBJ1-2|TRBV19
TGTGCCAGTAGTATAGGGGACATCAGACGTGTTGGCTACACCTTC
CASSIGDIRRVGYTF
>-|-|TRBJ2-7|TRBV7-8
TGTGCCAGCAGCGCAACCTACGAGCAGTACTTC
CASSATYEQYF
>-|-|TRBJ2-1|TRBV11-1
TGTGCCAGCAGTCCTAGCCCCCGTGAGCAGTTCTTC
CASSPSPREQFF
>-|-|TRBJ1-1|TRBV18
TGTGCCAGCCAGAGCGGGGGGGGCAACACTGAAGCTTTCTTT
CASQSGGGNTEAFF
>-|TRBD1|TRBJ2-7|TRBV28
TGTGCCAGCAGGCGAACGGGACAGTTTTCCTACGAGCAGTACTTC
CASRRTGQFSYEQYF